Listed below are T cell receptor beta chains from one sample, sequenced in a study of cytomegalovirus exposure and HLA in healthy donors. Method: immunoSEQ multiplex PCR; TCRdb's copy keeps in-frame clones and lacks some. The sample records approximately 100,000 clones, roughly 71% being singletons. Sequenced input: PBMCs. The receptor source for this set is a man between 35 and 55 years old in good health and CMV-seropositive. Both conserved end residues are part of each CDR3. A D gene is named only where the DNA matches it firmly. Expanded clones get a size class; other rows say once, few or many, or leave the size out.

v_call	j_call	clone_size	d_call	cdr3_nt	cdr3_aa
TRBV15	TRBJ2-1	.	.	TGTGCCACCAGCAGAGGCCTCTACTATGAGCAGTTCTTC	CATSRGLYYEQFF
TRBV9	TRBJ2-7	.	TRBD2	TGTGCCAGCAGCGCCCGAGATTTGGGGACTAGCGGGAGCTACGAGCAGTACTTC	CASSARDLGTSGSYEQYF
TRBV29-1	TRBJ2-6	.	.	TGCAGCGTTGAGAGCTCTGGGGCCAACGTCCTGACTTTC	CSVESSGANVLTF
TRBV29-1	TRBJ2-1	.	TRBD2	TGCAGCGTTGAAGGGCTAGCGGGAGGGGGTGAGCAGTTCTTC	CSVEGLAGGGEQFF
TRBV29-1	TRBJ1-2	.	TRBD1	TGCAGCGTTGAAGGGGGGACAGCCAACTATGGCTACACCTTC	CSVEGGTANYGYTF
TRBV19	TRBJ2-1	.	TRBD2	TGTGCCAGCAAAGCGGGAGGGAATCATAATGAGCAGTTCTTC	CASKAGGNHNEQFF
TRBV7-9	TRBJ2-3	once	.	TGTGCCAGCAGCTTAGAGGGGAGCACAGATACGCAGTATTTT	CASSLEGSTDTQYF
TRBV7-8	TRBJ2-3	once	TRBD2	TGTGCCAGCAGTTGGACTAGCGGCACAGATACGCAGTATTTT	CASSWTSGTDTQYF
TRBV7-9	TRBJ2-1	.	TRBD2	TGTGCCAGCAGAGAGGGAAGCGGGGGTTACAATGAGCAGTTCTTC	CASREGSGGYNEQFF
TRBV6-5	TRBJ2-1	.	.	TGTGCCAGCAGTTACTCAAGGACAGCCAATGAGCAGTTCTTC	CASSYSRTANEQFF
TRBV21-1	TRBJ2-1	.	.	TGTGCCAGCAGCAACCGGGACAGGGAGTGTAATGAGCAGTTCTTC	CASSNRDRECNEQFF
TRBV5-6	TRBJ2-2	few	TRBD1	TGTGCCAGCAGCTTCAGCAGGGGGCAAAACACCGGGGAGCTGTTTTTT	CASSFSRGQNTGELFF
TRBV29-1	TRBJ2-3	.	TRBD1	TGCAGCGTAACCGGGACAGCGTCAGATACGCAGTATTTT	CSVTGTASDTQYF
TRBV29-1	TRBJ2-7	.	.	TGCAGCGTGGGAGACGGCAGCTACGAGCAGTACTTC	CSVGDGSYEQYF
TRBV19	TRBJ2-7	.	TRBD2	TGTGCCAGTGGGGTGGTAGCGGGATCCCACGAGCAGTACTTC	CASGVVAGSHEQYF
TRBV27	TRBJ1-1	.	.	TGTGCCAGCAGTTTAAGTTTGGGAGATGGCGCTTTCTTT	CASSLSLGDGAFF
TRBV5-4	TRBJ1-2	few	.	TGTGCCAGCAAACCGCGGGGCCTACAGGACAACTATGGCTACACCTTC	CASKPRGLQDNYGYTF
TRBV27	TRBJ1-5	few	TRBD1	TGTGCCAGCAGAAAGACCCAGGGGGCTCAGCCCCAGCATTTT	CASRKTQGAQPQHF
TRBV5-6	TRBJ1-4	.	TRBD1	TGTGCCAGCAGCTTGGTAGGGGGCATTAATGAAAAACTGTTTTTT	CASSLVGGINEKLFF
TRBV11-1	TRBJ2-3	.	.	TGTGCCAGCAGCGATACCAGGGAAAAGGCAGATACGCAGTATTTT	CASSDTREKADTQYF
TRBV2	TRBJ2-1	once	TRBD2	TGTGCCAGCAGTGTTCTAGCGGGAGCCTCCTACAATGAGCAGTTCTTC	CASSVLAGASYNEQFF
TRBV5-6	TRBJ2-4	few	TRBD1	TGTGCCAGCAGCTTAGTCAACCAGGGGGCTTCGTCCAAAAACATTCAGTACTTC	CASSLVNQGASSKNIQYF
TRBV5-4	TRBJ1-1	.	TRBD1	TGTGCCAGCAGCTTTGGGACAGGGGACACTGAAGCTTTCTTT	CASSFGTGDTEAFF
TRBV6-5	TRBJ1-1	once	.	TGTGCCAGTAGACCTGGGAAGAACGGGCGGGTTGAAGCTTTCTTT	CASRPGKNGRVEAFF
TRBV28	TRBJ2-1	.	TRBD2	TGTGCCAGCAGTTCCCTGGGACTAGCGGGATTCAATGAGCAGTTCTTC	CASSSLGLAGFNEQFF
TRBV7-9	TRBJ2-7	.	TRBD2	TGTGCCAGCAGCTTAGCGGTAAGCGGGAACTACGAGCAGTACTTC	CASSLAVSGNYEQYF
TRBV4-3	TRBJ2-3	.	TRBD2	TGCGCCAGCAGCTCCCGACTAGCGGGAGAATCTTTTAGGGACCCGGGTACGCAGTATTTT	CASSSRLAGESFRDPGTQYF
TRBV5-3	TRBJ1-1	few	.	TGTGCCAGAAGCTTGGAAGGACCCGACAGGAACACTGAAGCTTTCTTT	CARSLEGPDRNTEAFF
TRBV6-6	TRBJ1-4	.	TRBD1	TGTGCCAGCAGCACCACAGGGGGCGCGGCTAATGAAAAACTGTTTTTT	CASSTTGGAANEKLFF
TRBV4-1	TRBJ1-2	.	TRBD1	TGCGCCAGCAGCCAGGGACAGGGAAGAGGCTACACCTTC	CASSQGQGRGYTF
TRBV30	TRBJ2-3	.	TRBD2	TGTGCCGGTTATCGCGCTAGCGGGGACCCAGATACGCAGTATTTT	CAGYRASGDPDTQYF
TRBV18	TRBJ2-7	once	.	TGTGCCAGCTCACTAGACAAGGCGGGCGAGCAGTACTTC	CASSLDKAGEQYF
TRBV6-1	TRBJ2-2	.	.	TGTGCCAGCACCCTGACAGGAACCCCCACCGGGGAGCTGTTTTTT	CASTLTGTPTGELFF
TRBV9	TRBJ2-1	.	TRBD2	TGTGCCAGCAGCGTAGATCTGAAGGGCGGGAGCCCCTACAATGAGCAGTTCTTC	CASSVDLKGGSPYNEQFF
TRBV30	TRBJ2-5	.	TRBD1	TGTGCCTCTATCCTTGAGAGGGGGCGGACCCAGTACTTC	CASILERGRTQYF
TRBV27	TRBJ2-3	.	TRBD1	TGTGCCAGCAGACTCACCGGGACAGGGGGCCCAGATACGCAGTATTTT	CASRLTGTGGPDTQYF